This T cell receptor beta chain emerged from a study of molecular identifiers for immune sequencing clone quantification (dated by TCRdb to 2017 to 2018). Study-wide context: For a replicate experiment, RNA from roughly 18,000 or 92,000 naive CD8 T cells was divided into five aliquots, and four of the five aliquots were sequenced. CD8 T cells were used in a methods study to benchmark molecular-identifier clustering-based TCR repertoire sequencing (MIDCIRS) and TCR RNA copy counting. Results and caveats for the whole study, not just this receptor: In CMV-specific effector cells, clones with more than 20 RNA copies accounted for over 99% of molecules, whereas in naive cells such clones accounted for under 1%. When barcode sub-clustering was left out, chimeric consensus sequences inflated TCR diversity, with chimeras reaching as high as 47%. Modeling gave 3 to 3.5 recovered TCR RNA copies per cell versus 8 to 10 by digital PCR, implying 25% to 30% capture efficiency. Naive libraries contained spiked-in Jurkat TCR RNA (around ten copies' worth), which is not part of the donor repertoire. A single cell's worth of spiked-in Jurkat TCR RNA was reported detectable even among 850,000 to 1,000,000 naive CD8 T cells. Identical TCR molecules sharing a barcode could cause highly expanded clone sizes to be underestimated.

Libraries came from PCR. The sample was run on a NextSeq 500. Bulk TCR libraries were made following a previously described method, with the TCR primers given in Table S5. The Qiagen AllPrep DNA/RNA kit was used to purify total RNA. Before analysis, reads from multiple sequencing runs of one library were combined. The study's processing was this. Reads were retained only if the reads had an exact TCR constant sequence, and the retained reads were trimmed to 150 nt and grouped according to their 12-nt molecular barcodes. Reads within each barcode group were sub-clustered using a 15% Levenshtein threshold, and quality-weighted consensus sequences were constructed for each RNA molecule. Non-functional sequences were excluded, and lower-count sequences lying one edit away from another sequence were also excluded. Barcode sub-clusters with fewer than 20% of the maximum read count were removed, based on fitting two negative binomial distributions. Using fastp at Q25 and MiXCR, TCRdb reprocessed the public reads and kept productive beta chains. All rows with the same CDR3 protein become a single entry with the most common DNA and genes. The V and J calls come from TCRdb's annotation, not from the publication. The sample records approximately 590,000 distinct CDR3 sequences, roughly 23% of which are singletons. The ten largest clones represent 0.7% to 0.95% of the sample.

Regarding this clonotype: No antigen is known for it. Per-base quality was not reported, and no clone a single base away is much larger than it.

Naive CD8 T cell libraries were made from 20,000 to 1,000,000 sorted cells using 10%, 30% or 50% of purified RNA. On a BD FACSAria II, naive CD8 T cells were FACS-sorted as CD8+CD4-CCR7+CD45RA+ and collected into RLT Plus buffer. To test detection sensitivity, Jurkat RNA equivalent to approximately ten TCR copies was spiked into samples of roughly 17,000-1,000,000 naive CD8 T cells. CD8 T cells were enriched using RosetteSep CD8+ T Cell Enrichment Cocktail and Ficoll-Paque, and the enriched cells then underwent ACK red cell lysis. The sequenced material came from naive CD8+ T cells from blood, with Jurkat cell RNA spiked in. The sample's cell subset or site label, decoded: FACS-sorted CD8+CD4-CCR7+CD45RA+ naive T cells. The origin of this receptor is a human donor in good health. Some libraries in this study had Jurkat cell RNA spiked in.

The encoded CDR3 is CASSPTAISWYEQYF. The nucleotide sequence reads TGTGCCAGCAGTCCAACAGCGATAAGTTGGTACGAGCAGTACTTC. Recombination joined TRBV28 with TRBJ2-7; too little of a D gene remains to name it. CDR1 MDHEN and CDR2 SYDVKM were looked up in the germline V gene. Between the V and J ends, shortened by 5 bases and 4 bases respectively, the junction contains 18 bases. The CDR3 spans 15 residues, from the cysteine through the phenylalanine. The only DNA kept is the CDR3, 45 bases in frame from the first base.